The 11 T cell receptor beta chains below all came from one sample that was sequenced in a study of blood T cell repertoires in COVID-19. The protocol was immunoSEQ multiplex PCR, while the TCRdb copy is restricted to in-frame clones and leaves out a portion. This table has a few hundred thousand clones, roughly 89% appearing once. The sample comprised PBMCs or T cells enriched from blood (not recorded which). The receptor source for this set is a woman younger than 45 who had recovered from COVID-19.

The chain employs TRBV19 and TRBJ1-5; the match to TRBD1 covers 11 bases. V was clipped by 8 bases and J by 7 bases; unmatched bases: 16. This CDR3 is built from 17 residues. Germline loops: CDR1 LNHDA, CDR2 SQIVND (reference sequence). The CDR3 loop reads CASRAGTGGVLRQPQHF. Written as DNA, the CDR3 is TGTGCCAGTCGCGCCGGGACAGGGGGAGTCTTGAGACAGCCCCAGCATTTT.

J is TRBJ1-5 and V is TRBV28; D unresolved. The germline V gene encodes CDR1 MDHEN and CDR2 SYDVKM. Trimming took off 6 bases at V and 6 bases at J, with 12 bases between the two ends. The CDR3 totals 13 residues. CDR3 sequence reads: CASRGSRTQPQHF. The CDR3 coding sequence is TGTGCCAGCAGGGGCAGTAGAACTCAGCCCCAGCATTTT.

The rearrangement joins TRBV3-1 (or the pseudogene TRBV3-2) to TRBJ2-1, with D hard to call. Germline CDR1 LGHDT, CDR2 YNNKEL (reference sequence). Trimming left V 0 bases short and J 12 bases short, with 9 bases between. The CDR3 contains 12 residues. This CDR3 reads CASSQENLRQFF. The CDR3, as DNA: TGTGCCAGCAGCCAAGAGAACTTAAGGCAGTTCTTC.

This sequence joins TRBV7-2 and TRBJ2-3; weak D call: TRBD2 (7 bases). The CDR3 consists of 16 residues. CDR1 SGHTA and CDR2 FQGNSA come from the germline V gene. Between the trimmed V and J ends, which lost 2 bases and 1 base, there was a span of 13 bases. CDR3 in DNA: TGTGCCAGCAGCTTATGGTGGGGGGGCGGCACAGATACGCAGTATTTT. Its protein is CASSLWWGGGTDTQYF.

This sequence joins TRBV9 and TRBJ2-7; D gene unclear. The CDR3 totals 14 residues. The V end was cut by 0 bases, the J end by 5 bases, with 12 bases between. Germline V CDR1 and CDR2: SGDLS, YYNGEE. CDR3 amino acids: CASSVGVVSDEQYF. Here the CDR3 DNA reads TGTGCCAGCAGCGTAGGGGTGGTAAGCGACGAGCAGTACTTC.

In DNA, the CDR3 is TGTGCCAGCAGCCAATCTGGGGGGGCAGGTCAGCCCCAGCATTTT. This sequence encodes CASSQSGGAGQPQHF. This chain uses TRBV16 with TRBJ1-5; weak D call: TRBD1 (6 bases). Germline lookup yields CDR1 KGHSY and CDR2 FQNENV. The CDR3 length is 15 residues. V gave up 0 bases and J gave up 6 bases, with 12 bases separating them.

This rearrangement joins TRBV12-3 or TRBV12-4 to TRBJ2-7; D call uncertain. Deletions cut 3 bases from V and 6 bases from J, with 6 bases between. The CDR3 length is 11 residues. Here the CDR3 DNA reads TGTGCCAGCAGTTTCGAGAGCGAGCAGTACTTC. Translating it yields CASSFESEQYF.

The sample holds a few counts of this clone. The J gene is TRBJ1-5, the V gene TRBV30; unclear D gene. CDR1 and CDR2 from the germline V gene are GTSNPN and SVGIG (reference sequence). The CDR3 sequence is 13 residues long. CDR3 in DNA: TGTGGAGTTCGCGGCGGCTTTAATCAGCCCCAGCATTTT. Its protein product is CGVRGGFNQPQHF.

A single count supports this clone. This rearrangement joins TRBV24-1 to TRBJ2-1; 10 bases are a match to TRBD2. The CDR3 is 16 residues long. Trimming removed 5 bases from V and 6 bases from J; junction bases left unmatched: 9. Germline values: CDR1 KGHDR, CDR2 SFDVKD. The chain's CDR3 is CATSGPLAGALNEQFF. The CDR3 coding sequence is TGTGCCACCAGTGGCCCTCTAGCGGGAGCGCTCAATGAGCAGTTCTTC.

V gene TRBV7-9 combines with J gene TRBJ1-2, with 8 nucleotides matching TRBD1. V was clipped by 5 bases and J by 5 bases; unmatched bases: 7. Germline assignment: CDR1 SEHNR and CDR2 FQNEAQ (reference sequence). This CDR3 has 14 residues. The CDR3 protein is CASSLDRGPYGYTF. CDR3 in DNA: TGTGCCAGCAGCCTTGACAGGGGACCTTATGGCTACACCTTC. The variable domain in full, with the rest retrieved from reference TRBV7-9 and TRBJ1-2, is DTGVSQNPRHKITKRGQNVTFRCDPISEHNRLYWYRQTLGQGPEFLTYFQNEAQLEKSRLLSDRFSAERPKGSFSTLEIQRTEQGDSAMYLCASSLDRGPYGYTFGSGTRLTVV.

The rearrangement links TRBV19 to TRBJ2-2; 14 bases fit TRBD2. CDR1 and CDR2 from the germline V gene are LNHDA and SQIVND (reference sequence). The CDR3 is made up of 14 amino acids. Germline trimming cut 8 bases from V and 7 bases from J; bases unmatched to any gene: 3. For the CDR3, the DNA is TGTGCCAGTCGACTAGCGGGAGGGAACGGGGAGCTGTTTTTT. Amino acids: CASRLAGGNGELFF.